Listed below are T cell receptor beta chains from one sample, sequenced in a study of beta chain features in type 1 diabetes. Measured with immunoSEQ multiplex PCR; TCRdb has only the in-frame clones, and not every one. Among 130,000 to 150,000 clones listed, about 7.1% were seen once. The sequencing sample was made of central memory CD4+ T cells from blood. These TCRs come from a woman between 25 and 40 years old in good health. CDR3s include the opening cysteine and the closing phenylalanine or tryptophan. Each record gives: J gene, D gene, V gene, clone size, CDR3 DNA, CDR3 protein. A D gene is named only where the DNA matches it firmly. The listing skips clone size in some rows; elsewhere it reads once, few, many or a size class.

TRBJ2-5 | TRBD2 | TRBV27 | - | TGTGCCAGCAGGATTACGGGGGGAGAGACCCAGTACTTC | CASRITGGETQYF
TRBJ2-7 | - | TRBV6-5 | - | TGTGCCAGCTTTAAGAACGGGAATGCCTACGAGCAGTACTTC | CASFKNGNAYEQYF
TRBJ1-5 | - | TRBV16 | - | TGTGCCAGCAGCCAAAACAGGGCGAGCAATCAGCCCCAGCATTTT | CASSQNRASNQPQHF
TRBJ2-1 | - | TRBV18 | - | TGTGCCAGCTCACCGGGAGCAGACTCCCATGAGCAGTTCTTC | CASSPGADSHEQFF
TRBJ2-3 | - | TRBV30 | few | TGTGCCTGGAGCTGGGGCGGAGGCACAGATACGCAGTATTTT | CAWSWGGGTDTQYF
TRBJ1-2 | - | TRBV4-3 | - | TGCGCCAGCAGCCAAGATAATCTGGCAGTTTATGGCTACACCTTC | CASSQDNLAVYGYTF
TRBJ2-7 | - | TRBV5-6 | - | TGTGCCAGCAGCTTGTTTGAGGGAGGCTCCTACGAGCAGTACTTC | CASSLFEGGSYEQYF
TRBJ2-7 | - | TRBV7-2 | few | TGTGCCAGCAGCCCCCGTGGGCGGGTATCCTACGAGCAGTACTTC | CASSPRGRVSYEQYF
TRBJ1-1 | - | TRBV5-5 | - | TGTGCCAGCAGCTTGGGAGGGAAGGACACTGAAGCTTTCTTT | CASSLGGKDTEAFF
TRBJ2-5 | - | TRBV7-9 | many | TGTGCCAGCAGCTTCAGTACCCGACAAGAGACCCAGTACTTC | CASSFSTRQETQYF
TRBJ1-1 | - | TRBV4-1 | few | TGCGCCAGCAGCCAAGGCAGGGAACACAGAGGTTTCCTGAACACTGAAGCTTTCTTT | CASSQGREHRGFLNTEAFF
TRBJ2-3 | - | TRBV28 | few | TGTGCCAGCAGTTTACCGGGGATTCAGACAGATACGCAGTATTTT | CASSLPGIQTDTQYF
TRBJ1-4 | - | TRBV7-3 | - | TGTGCCAGCAGCTCACACAGGGTTGCAACTAATGAAAAACTGTTTTTT | CASSSHRVATNEKLFF
TRBJ2-5 | - | TRBV18 | many | TGTGCCAGCTCACCACCCGGGGTGCCCCAAGAGACCCAGTACTTC | CASSPPGVPQETQYF
TRBJ2-5 | TRBD1 | TRBV5-1 | few | TGCGCCAGCAGTAAAGGACAGGGAGAGACCCAGTACTTC | CASSKGQGETQYF
TRBJ1-5 | TRBD1 | TRBV7-8 | few | TGTGCCAGCAGCTCGACAGGGGGCGGGGGTCAGCCCCAGCATTTT | CASSSTGGGGQPQHF
TRBJ2-5 | TRBD2 | TRBV5-6 | many | TGTGCCAGCAGCGGCGTGGGCGGGAGGGCGGAAGAGACCCAGTACTTC | CASSGVGGRAEETQYF
TRBJ2-2 | TRBD2 | TRBV28 | few | TGTGCCAGCAGCGTTGGGGGGGCGAACACCGGGGAGCTGTTTTTT | CASSVGGANTGELFF
TRBJ2-3 | - | TRBV11-2 | few | TGTGCCAGCAGCTTAGAGGCACTAAGCACAGATACGCAGTATTTT | CASSLEALSTDTQYF
TRBJ2-2 | - | TRBV7-8 | - | TGTGCCAGCAGCTTGTTTCACGGGGAGAACACCGGGGAGCTGTTTTTT | CASSLFHGENTGELFF
TRBJ2-3 | - | TRBV4-2 | few | TGTGCCAGCAGCCAAGTAGGCAGGGGGGTTTTCGCAGATACGCAGTATTTT | CASSQVGRGVFADTQYF
TRBJ2-7 | - | TRBV7-9 | - | TGTGCCAGCAGCCCCGACGTATCCGGGACTGCCCTGGAGCAGTACTTC | CASSPDVSGTALEQYF
TRBJ2-3 | - | TRBV27 | few | TGTGCCAGCAGAGTCCACGGGACTGATCAATCAGATACGCAGTATTTT | CASRVHGTDQSDTQYF
TRBJ2-1 | TRBD2 | TRBV11-1 | few | TGTGCCAGCAGCTTAAAAGGGCTAGCGGGAGCCTATGAGCAGTTCTTC | CASSLKGLAGAYEQFF
TRBJ2-1 | - | TRBV7-7 | few | TGTGCTAGCAGCTTAGGCGGCACCCCCTCCAATGAGCAGTTCTTC | CASSLGGTPSNEQFF
TRBJ1-4 | TRBD1 | TRBV2 | few | TGTGCCAGCAACAGGGGGAATGAAAAACTGTTTTTT | CASNRGNEKLFF
TRBJ2-1 | TRBD1 | TRBV11-2 | few | TGTGCCAGCAGCATCGACAGGGGCACGTACAATGAGCAGTTCTTC | CASSIDRGTYNEQFF
TRBJ2-5 | - | TRBV19 | few | TGTGCCAGTAGTCCCCGGGGTGAGGGTGGAGAGACCCAGTACTTC | CASSPRGEGGETQYF
TRBJ2-7 | TRBD1 | TRBV2 | few | TGTGCCAGCACCCCCCGAGACAGGGTTGGCGAGCAGTACTTC | CASTPRDRVGEQYF
TRBJ2-7 | TRBD2 | TRBV5-1 | - | TGCGCCAGCAGCTTAGACCTAGCGGGGTACGAGCAGTACTTC | CASSLDLAGYEQYF
TRBJ1-1 | - | TRBV28 | - | TGTGCCAGCAGTTTATTAGGAGGCACGGACACTGAAGCTTTCTTT | CASSLLGGTDTEAFF
TRBJ1-1 | TRBD1 | TRBV7-2 | many | TGTGCCAGCAGCTCAAAGAGTGCAGGGGGCACTGAAGCTTTCTTT | CASSSKSAGGTEAFF
TRBJ2-1 | - | TRBV29-1 | many | TGCAGCGTTGCCCCTAGAAACGGGGAGCAGTTCTTC | CSVAPRNGEQFF
TRBJ2-1 | TRBD2 | TRBV4-2 | few | TGTGCCAGCAGCCAGCCTAGCGGGTCTGGCCCCAGCTCCTACAATGAGCAGTTCTTC | CASSQPSGSGPSSYNEQFF
TRBJ2-7 | TRBD1 | TRBV30 | - | TGTGCCTGGGTGAGACAGGGGTTCTCCTACGAGCAGTACTTC | CAWVRQGFSYEQYF
TRBJ1-1 | - | TRBV23-1 | many | TGCGCCAGCGCGGGGGGGTACGGCACTGAAGCTTTCTTT | CASAGGYGTEAFF
TRBJ1-2 | - | TRBV5-6 | - | TGTGCCAGCAGCCCAGGGGAGACTGGCTACACCTTC | CASSPGETGYTF
TRBJ2-5 | TRBD2 | TRBV7-9 | few | TGTGCCAGCAGCGTGAGACTAGCGGGAGCAGAGACCCAGTACTTC | CASSVRLAGAETQYF
TRBJ1-2 | - | TRBV25-1 | - | TGTGCCAGCAGTGAATCCACGGGGGGATCCTATGGCTACACCTTC | CASSESTGGSYGYTF
TRBJ2-7 | TRBD1 | TRBV7-3 | - | TGTGCCAGCAGCTTAAAGGCAGGGGGTAGCTACGAGCAGTACTTC | CASSLKAGGSYEQYF
TRBJ1-1 | TRBD1 | TRBV18 | few | TGTGCCAGCTCACCCCGGACAGGGGGGAACACTGAAGCTTTCTTT | CASSPRTGGNTEAFF
TRBJ2-3 | TRBD1 | TRBV29-1 | few | TGCAGCGTTGAGGGGGCAGGGGGATTGGATACGCAGTATTTT | CSVEGAGGLDTQYF
TRBJ2-3 | TRBD1 | TRBV7-9 | few | TGTGCCAGCATCAAACTCAGGACAGGGAGCACAGATACGCAGTATTTT | CASIKLRTGSTDTQYF
TRBJ2-4 | TRBD1 | TRBV28 | - | TGTGCCAGCAGTTTGACTGGACAGGGGGCGGGAAACATTCAGTACTTC | CASSLTGQGAGNIQYF
TRBJ1-1 | - | TRBV27 | few | TGTGCCAGCAGTCGGAGCCCCTCCGTAAACACTGAAGCTTTCTTT | CASSRSPSVNTEAFF
TRBJ1-3 | - | TRBV7-3 | few | TGTGCCAGCAGCCCGGACAGCTCTGGAAACACCATATATTTT | CASSPDSSGNTIYF
TRBJ1-2 | TRBD1 | TRBV9 | many | TGTGCCAGCAGCGCATCGACAGGGTTCCGCTACACCTTC | CASSASTGFRYTF
TRBJ2-7 | TRBD2 | TRBV7-3 | few | TGTGCCAGCAGCTTACGTCGAGCGGGGGGACCCTACGAGCAGTACTTC | CASSLRRAGGPYEQYF
TRBJ1-2 | TRBD1 | TRBV30 | many | TGTGCCTGGTCCGGGACAGGAGCCGGTGGCTACACCTTC | CAWSGTGAGGYTF
TRBJ2-7 | TRBD1 | TRBV5-1 | few | TGCGCCAGCAGCCCCGGTGGGGCAGGGGGTGACGAGCAGTACTTC | CASSPGGAGGDEQYF
TRBJ1-2 | TRBD1 | TRBV4-3 | few | TGCGCCAGCAGCCTTGGTTTAAGTCGGACAGGGGTAGGCTATGGCTACACCTTC | CASSLGLSRTGVGYGYTF
TRBJ2-1 | - | TRBV5-4 | - | TGTGCCAGCAGCTTGGCAGCAGGGCCCCGCAATGAGCAGTTCTTC | CASSLAAGPRNEQFF
TRBJ2-4 | TRBD1 | TRBV18 | - | TGTGCCAGCTCAGCACAGGGGAATAGGGACATTCAGTACTTC | CASSAQGNRDIQYF